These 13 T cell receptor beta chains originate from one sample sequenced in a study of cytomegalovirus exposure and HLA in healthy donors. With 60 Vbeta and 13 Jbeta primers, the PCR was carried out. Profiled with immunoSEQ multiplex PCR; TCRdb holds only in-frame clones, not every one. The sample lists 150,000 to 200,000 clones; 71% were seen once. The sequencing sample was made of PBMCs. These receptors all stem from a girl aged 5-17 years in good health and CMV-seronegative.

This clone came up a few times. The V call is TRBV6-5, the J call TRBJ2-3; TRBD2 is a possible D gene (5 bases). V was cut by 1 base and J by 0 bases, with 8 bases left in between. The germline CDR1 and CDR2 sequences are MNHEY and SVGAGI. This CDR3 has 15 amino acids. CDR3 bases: TGTGCCAGCAGTTACTTCGGGGAGAGCACAGATACGCAGTATTTT. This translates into CASSYFGESTDTQYF.

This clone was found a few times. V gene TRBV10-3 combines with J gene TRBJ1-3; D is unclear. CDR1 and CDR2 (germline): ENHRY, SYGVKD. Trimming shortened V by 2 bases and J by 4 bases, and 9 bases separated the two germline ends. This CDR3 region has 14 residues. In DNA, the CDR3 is TGTGCCATCAGTGAGGGTTCAGGAGGAAACACCATATATTTT. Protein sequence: CAISEGSGGNTIYF.

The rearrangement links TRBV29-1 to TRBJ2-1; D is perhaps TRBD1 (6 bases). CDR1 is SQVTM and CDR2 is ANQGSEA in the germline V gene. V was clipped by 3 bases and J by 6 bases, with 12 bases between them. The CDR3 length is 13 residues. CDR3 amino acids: CSVDRGGFNEQFF. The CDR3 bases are TGCAGCGTTGATCGTGGGGGCTTCAATGAGCAGTTCTTC.

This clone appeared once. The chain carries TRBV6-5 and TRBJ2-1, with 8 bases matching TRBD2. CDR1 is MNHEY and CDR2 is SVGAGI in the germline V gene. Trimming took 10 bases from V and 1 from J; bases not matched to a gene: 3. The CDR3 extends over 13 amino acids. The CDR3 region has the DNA TGTGCCACCCGGGAGGGGTCCTACAATGAGCAGTTCTTC. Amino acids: CATREGSYNEQFF.

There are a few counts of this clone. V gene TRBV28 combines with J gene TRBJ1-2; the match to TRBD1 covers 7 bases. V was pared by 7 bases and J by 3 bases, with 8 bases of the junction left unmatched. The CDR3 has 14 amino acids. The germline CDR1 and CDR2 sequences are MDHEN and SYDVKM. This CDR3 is CASKSSDRHYGYTF. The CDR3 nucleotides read TGTGCCAGCAAGTCGTCGGACAGGCACTATGGCTACACCTTC.

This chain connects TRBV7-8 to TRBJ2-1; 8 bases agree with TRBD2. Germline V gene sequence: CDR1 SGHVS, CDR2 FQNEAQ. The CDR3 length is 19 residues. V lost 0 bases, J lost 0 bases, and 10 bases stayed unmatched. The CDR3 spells CASSLAVAGGWSSYNEQFF. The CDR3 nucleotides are TGTGCCAGCAGCTTAGCTGTTGCGGGGGGTTGGAGCTCCTACAATGAGCAGTTCTTC. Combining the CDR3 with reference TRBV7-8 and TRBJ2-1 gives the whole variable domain GAGVSQSPRYKVAKRGQDVALRCDPISGHVSLFWYQQALGQGPEFLTYFQNEAQLDKSGLPSDRFFAERPEGSVSTLKIQRTQQEDSAVYLCASSLAVAGGWSSYNEQFFGPGTRLTVL.

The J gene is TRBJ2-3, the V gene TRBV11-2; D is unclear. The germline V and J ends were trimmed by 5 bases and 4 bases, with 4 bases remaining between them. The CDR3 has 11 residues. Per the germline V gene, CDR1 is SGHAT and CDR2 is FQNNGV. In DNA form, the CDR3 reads TGTGCCAGCAGCCGGTCAGATACGCAGTATTTT. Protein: CASSRSDTQYF.

The CDR3 spells CASSSGGLRILTYEQYF. Written as DNA, the CDR3 is TGTGCCAGCAGTAGTGGTGGGTTGAGGATCCTCACCTACGAGCAGTACTTC. The chain combines TRBV2 with TRBJ2-7; no reliable D call. The CDR3 has 17 residues. Trimming removed 5 bases from V and 2 bases from J, with 22 bases in between. CDR1 and CDR2 from the germline V gene are SNHLY and FYNNEI.

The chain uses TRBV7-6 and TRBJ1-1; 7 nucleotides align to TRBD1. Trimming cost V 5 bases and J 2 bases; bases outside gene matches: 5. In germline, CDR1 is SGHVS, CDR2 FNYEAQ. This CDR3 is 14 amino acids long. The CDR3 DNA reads TGTGCCAGCAGCGTTAGGGGGCTTAACACTGAAGCTTTCTTT. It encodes CASSVRGLNTEAFF.

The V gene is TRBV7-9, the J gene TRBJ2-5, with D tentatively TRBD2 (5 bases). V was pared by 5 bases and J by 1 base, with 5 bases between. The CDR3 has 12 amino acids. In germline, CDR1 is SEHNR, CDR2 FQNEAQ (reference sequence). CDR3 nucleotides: TGTGCCAGCAGCGGACTCCAAGAGACCCAGTACTTC. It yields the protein CASSGLQETQYF.

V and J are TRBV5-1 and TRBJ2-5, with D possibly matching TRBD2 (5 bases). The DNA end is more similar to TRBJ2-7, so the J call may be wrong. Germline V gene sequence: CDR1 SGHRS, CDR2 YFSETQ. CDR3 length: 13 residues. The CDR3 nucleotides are TGCGCCAGCAGGCCCCGGGGAATCGACGAGCAGTACTTC. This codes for CASRPRGIDEQYF.

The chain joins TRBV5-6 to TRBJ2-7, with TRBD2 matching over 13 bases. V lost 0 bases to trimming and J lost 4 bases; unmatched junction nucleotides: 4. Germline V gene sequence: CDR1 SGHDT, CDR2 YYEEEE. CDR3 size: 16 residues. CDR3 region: CASSLAPGLAGYEQYF. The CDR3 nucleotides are TGTGCCAGCAGCTTGGCCCCGGGACTAGCGGGGTACGAGCAGTACTTC.

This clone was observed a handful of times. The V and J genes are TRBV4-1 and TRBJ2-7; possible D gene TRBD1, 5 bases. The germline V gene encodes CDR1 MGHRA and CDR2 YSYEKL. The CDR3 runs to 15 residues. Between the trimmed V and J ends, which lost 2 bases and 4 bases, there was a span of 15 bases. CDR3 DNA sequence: TGCGCCAGCAGCCAACTACAGGTTGCGAATTACGAGCAGTACTTC. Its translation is CASSQLQVANYEQYF.